The 29 T cell receptor beta chains reported below all come from one sample, sequenced in a study of cytomegalovirus exposure and HLA in healthy donors. Primers: 60 Vbeta forward and 13 Jbeta reverse. TCRdb's copy holds only in-frame clones and misses some; the assay was immunoSEQ multiplex PCR. Of about 160,000 clones listed, approximately 80% are singletons. Material for sequencing was PBMCs. These receptors were obtained from a male donor in good health and CMV-seronegative.

The chain joins TRBV28 to TRBJ2-3; TRBD1 aligns across 10 bases. The germline gives CDR1 MDHEN, CDR2 SYDVKM. This CDR3 has 16 amino acids. The V and J ends lost 5 bases and 5 bases, in that order; junction bases with no gene match: 10. The CDR3 sequence is CASSALGTGVQDTQYF. In nucleotides, the CDR3 is TGTGCCAGCAGTGCCCTTGGGACAGGGGTACAAGATACGCAGTATTTT.

J is TRBJ2-7 and V is TRBV5-8; D possibly corresponds to TRBD2 (5 bases). CDR3 size: 13 residues. Germline values: CDR1 SGHTS, CDR2 YDEGEE. V was clipped by 4 bases and J by 5 bases, with 13 bases between them. The CDR3 spells CASSLPRRNEQYF. The DNA for the CDR3 is TGTGCCAGCAGCCTACCAAGGAGGAACGAGCAGTACTTC.

The CDR3: CASSLRPSWETQYF. In nucleotides, the CDR3 is TGTGCCAGCAGTTTAAGGCCTAGCTGGGAGACCCAGTACTTC. The chain links TRBV28 to TRBJ2-5; TRBD2 is a possible D gene (5 bases). This CDR3 has 14 amino acids. Germline CDR1 and CDR2: MDHEN and SYDVKM. The V gene lost 2 bases and the J gene lost 5 bases, with 12 bases spanning the gap. Complete variable domain (other parts from reference TRBV28 and TRBJ2-5): DVKVTQSSRYLVKRTGEKVFLECVQDMDHENMFWYRQDPGLGLRLIYFSYDVKMKEKGDIPEGYSVSREKKERFSLILESASTNQTSMYLCASSLRPSWETQYFGPGTRLLVL.

This clone was recorded a few times. The chain employs TRBV6-5 and TRBJ2-1; 9 nucleotides agree with TRBD2. The CDR3 spans 15 residues. Trimming cost V 4 bases and J 7 bases; bases outside gene matches: 8. Germline CDR1 reads MNHEY; CDR2 reads SVGAGI. The CDR3 DNA sequence: TGTGCCAGCAGTTCTCCTAGCGGGGAAATGAATGAGCAGTTCTTC. Translation gives CASSSPSGEMNEQFF.

This clone was seen only once. The rearrangement uses TRBV27 and TRBJ2-2, with 13 bases identical to TRBD2. Unmatched junction bases numbered 3, after V lost 4 bases and J lost 4 bases. CDR1 MNHEY and CDR2 SMNVEV come from the germline V gene (reference sequence). The CDR3 contains 16 residues. This CDR3 is CASSWGLAGTTGELFF. The CDR3 coding sequence is TGTGCCAGCAGTTGGGGACTAGCGGGAACCACCGGGGAGCTGTTTTTT.

The chain joins TRBV7-2 to TRBJ2-7, with a tentative D call TRBD1 (6 bases). The ends were cut back, 3 bases at V and 1 base at J, with 10 bases in the middle. CDR3 length: 14 residues. The germline gives CDR1 SGHTA, CDR2 FQGNSA. This CDR3 reads CASSFSQGSYEQYF. CDR3 coding DNA: TGTGCCAGCAGCTTCTCACAGGGTTCCTACGAGCAGTACTTC.

This chain connects TRBV6-5 to TRBJ2-5; no reliable D call. The CDR3 runs 16 residues. V lost 0 bases to trimming and J lost 4 bases, with 15 bases between them. CDR1 and CDR2 from the germline V gene are MNHEY and SVGAGI. Here the CDR3 reads CASSYSTGSEVETQYF. In DNA, the CDR3 is TGTGCCAGCAGTTACTCGACTGGATCCGAGGTAGAGACCCAGTACTTC.

The rearrangement joins TRBV2 to TRBJ2-3; the D gene is possibly TRBD2 (5 bases). The CDR3 length is 16 residues. The V end was cut by 4 bases, the J end by 4 bases, with 18 bases between. CDR1 is SNHLY and CDR2 is FYNNEI in the germline V gene. The CDR3 coding sequence is TGTGCCAGCAGTGGTGGGGAAGCCATCGGGGCAGATACGCAGTATTTT. Protein sequence: CASSGGEAIGADTQYF.

This chain connects TRBV12-5 to TRBJ1-5, with TRBD1 as a possible D gene (6 bases). The germline CDR1 and CDR2 sequences are LGHNT and FRNRAP. The CDR3 is made up of 15 amino acids. Trimming pared 8 bases from V and 1 base from J, leaving 15 bases between. The CDR3 bases are TGTGCTAGTTCTGAGGGACATAGGAGCAATCAGCCCCAGCATTTT. It codes for CASSEGHRSNQPQHF.

The chain joins TRBV28 to TRBJ1-6; 10 nucleotides align to TRBD1. V was clipped by 6 bases and J by 6 bases; unmatched bases: 14. CDR1 and CDR2 from the germline V gene are MDHEN and SYDVKM. CDR3 size: 18 residues. The CDR3 bases are TGTGCCAGCAGCGCGGGACAGGGGTCGGGTTTGGGTAATTCACCCCTCCACTTT. It codes for CASSAGQGSGLGNSPLHF.

The chain joins TRBV5-1 to TRBJ2-1, with a weak D call TRBD2 (6 bases). Germline CDR1 SGHRS, CDR2 YFSETQ. Between the trimmed V and J ends, which lost 2 bases and 6 bases, there was a span of 15 bases. The CDR3 runs 15 residues. This CDR3 is CASSFSAMGGNEQFF. For the CDR3, the DNA is TGCGCCAGCAGCTTTAGTGCGATGGGGGGCAATGAGCAGTTCTTC.

The rearrangement joins TRBV19 to TRBJ2-1; D may be TRBD1 (5 bases). V dropped 8 bases and J dropped 10 bases, with 12 bases sitting between them. The CDR3 consists of 11 residues. The germline CDR1 and CDR2 sequences are LNHDA and SQIVND (reference sequence). CDR3 DNA: TGTGCCAGTGGGGCAGGGTGGGAGCAGTTCTTC. Its protein product is CASGAGWEQFF. Combining the CDR3 with reference TRBV19 and TRBJ2-1 gives the whole variable domain DGGITQSPKYLFRKEGQNVTLSCEQNLNHDAMYWYRQDPGQGLRLIYYSQIVNDFQKGDIAEGYSVSREKKESFPLTVTSAQKNPTAFYLCASGAGWEQFFGPGTRLTVL.

The genes are TRBV7-3 and TRBJ1-1, with D unclear. The ends were cut back, 2 bases at V and 1 base at J, with 8 bases in the middle. The CDR3 runs to 14 residues. CDR1 is SGHTA, CDR2 FQGTGA, per germline. Here the CDR3 DNA reads TGTGCCAGCAGCTTAGATCCAGGGAACACTGAAGCTTTCTTT. Translation gives CASSLDPGNTEAFF.

This chain uses TRBV7-3 with TRBJ2-1, with D possibly TRBD2 on 5 matching bases. This CDR3 has 15 residues. Looked up from germline, CDR1 is SGHTA and CDR2 is FQGTGA. V dropped 5 bases and J dropped 8 bases, with 19 bases sitting between them. The CDR3 DNA sequence: TGTGCCAGCAGCCCAAAATTGTCTAGCCGGGATGAGCAGTTCTTC. Its translation: CASSPKLSSRDEQFF.

The rearrangement uses TRBV10-3 and TRBJ2-1; TRBD2 aligns across 12 bases. The CDR3 contains 14 residues. Germline CDR1 and CDR2: ENHRY and SYGVKD. V trimming: 4 bases; J trimming: 10 bases; junction bases outside the gene matches: 5. The CDR3 bases are TGTGCCATCAGTGGCAGACTAGCGGGAGACGAGCAGTTCTTC. Protein sequence: CAISGRLAGDEQFF.

The chain links TRBV5-1 to TRBJ2-1, with TRBD2 matching over 8 bases. CDR3 length: 15 amino acids. The V gene end was trimmed by 2 bases and the J gene end by 3 bases; junction bases not matched to a gene: 4. Germline CDR1 is SGHRS and CDR2 is YFSETQ. CDR3 DNA sequence: TGCGCCAGCAGCTTAACCGGGACTAGCTACAATGAGCAGTTCTTC. It codes for CASSLTGTSYNEQFF.

This rearrangement joins TRBV7-3 to TRBJ2-3; D perhaps matches TRBD2 (7 bases). Germline CDR1 and CDR2: SGHTA and FQGTGA. The CDR3 totals 16 residues. V lost 4 bases and J lost 3, with 17 bases in between. Here the CDR3 reads CASSSIGGRGTDTQYF. The CDR3, as DNA: TGTGCCAGCAGCTCCATAGGGGGGAGGGGAACAGATACGCAGTATTTT.

The chain combines TRBV5-4 with TRBJ2-5; 9 nucleotides line up with TRBD2. The CDR3 has 14 amino acids. Germline lookup yields CDR1 SGHNT and CDR2 YYREEE (reference sequence). The trim removed 6 bases at V and 5 bases at J, leaving 8 bases unmatched. The CDR3 DNA follows: TGTGCCAGCAAGGGGCGGGGGGGCCAGGAGACCCAGTACTTC. This codes for CASKGRGGQETQYF.

The rearrangement uses TRBV27 and TRBJ2-7; perhaps TRBD2 as D (7 bases). The ends were cut back, 8 bases at V and 2 bases at J, with 16 bases in the middle. The germline V gene encodes CDR1 MNHEY and CDR2 SMNVEV (reference sequence). This CDR3 has 14 residues. CDR3 loop: CASGGAGEPYEQYF. The DNA of the CDR3 is TGTGCCAGCGGGGGGGCAGGGGAGCCCTACGAGCAGTACTTC.

V gene TRBV29-1 combines with J gene TRBJ2-6; weak D call: TRBD2 (5 bases). Trimming removed 3 bases at V and 0 bases at J, with 12 bases between. Germline V gene sequence: CDR1 SQVTM, CDR2 ANQGSEA. The CDR3 sequence is 16 residues long. DNA for the CDR3: TGCAGCGTTGACTCCGGGATTCCCTCTGGGGCCAACGTCCTGACTTTC. It encodes CSVDSGIPSGANVLTF.

V gene TRBV27 combines with J gene TRBJ2-5; maybe TRBD1 (5 bases). Trimming left V 6 bases short and J 1 base short, with 12 bases between. The CDR3 totals 14 residues. Germline assignment: CDR1 MNHEY and CDR2 SMNVEV (reference sequence). The CDR3 region is CASRTTGFQETQYF. The CDR3 DNA reads TGTGCCAGCAGAACAACAGGATTCCAAGAGACCCAGTACTTC.

The chain employs TRBV28 and TRBJ2-2, with D unresolved. Germline V lookup: CDR1 MDHEN, CDR2 SYDVKM. Between the trimmed V and J ends, which lost 2 bases and 4 bases, there was a span of 11 bases. This CDR3 is 15 amino acids long. In DNA, the CDR3 is TGTGCCAGCAGTTTAAGGCGGCAGACCACCGGGGAGCTGTTTTTT. Amino acids: CASSLRRQTTGELFF. The full variable domain, in which reference TRBV28 and TRBJ2-2 provide the parts outside the CDR3, is DVKVTQSSRYLVKRTGEKVFLECVQDMDHENMFWYRQDPGLGLRLIYFSYDVKMKEKGDIPEGYSVSREKKERFSLILESASTNQTSMYLCASSLRRQTTGELFFGEGSRLTVL.

This rearrangement joins TRBV7-2 to TRBJ2-2, with 7 bases that match TRBD1. The CDR3 contains 16 residues. Germline V CDR1 and CDR2: SGHTA, FQGNSA. The V and J ends lost 1 base and 6 bases, in that order; junction bases with no gene match: 8. CDR3 in DNA: TGTGCCAGCAGCTTAGAGGTGACAGGGCTCGCCGGGGAGCTGTTTTTT. Its protein is CASSLEVTGLAGELFF.

This rearrangement joins TRBV5-6 to TRBJ2-3, with 11 bases aligning to TRBD2. Looked up from germline, CDR1 is SGHDT and CDR2 is YYEEEE. V lost 0 bases to trimming and J lost 4 bases; unmatched junction nucleotides: 7. The CDR3 covers 17 residues. The DNA for the CDR3 is TGTGCCAGCAGCTTGGGACTAGCGGGGTTTCACGCAGATACGCAGTATTTT. This encodes CASSLGLAGFHADTQYF.

The CDR3 sequence: CASSLSPAGLGNTIYF. The CDR3 DNA follows: TGTGCCAGCAGTTTATCCCCCGCGGGGCTCGGAAACACCATATATTTT. V is TRBV27 and J is TRBJ1-3, with a possible D match to TRBD1 (5 bases). Germline assignment: CDR1 MNHEY and CDR2 SMNVEV (reference sequence). CDR3 size: 16 residues. V gave up 0 bases and J gave up 4 bases, with 13 bases separating them.

This clone appeared a single time. This chain links TRBV12-5 with TRBJ2-5; 11 bases align to TRBD2. Losses at the gene ends were 1 base for V and 5 bases for J; bases not matched to a gene: 6. Germline assignment: CDR1 LGHNT and CDR2 FRNRAP. The CDR3 spans 16 residues. CDR3: CASGLGASGGRETQYF. CDR3 DNA sequence: TGTGCTAGTGGTTTGGGAGCTAGCGGGGGGAGGGAGACCCAGTACTTC.

This clone has a single count. The J gene is TRBJ2-5, the V gene TRBV19, with TRBD2 as a possible D gene (5 bases). CDR3 size: 14 residues. V dropped 5 bases and J dropped 0 bases, with 10 bases sitting between them. CDR1 and CDR2 from the germline V gene are LNHDA and SQIVND (reference sequence). This CDR3 is CASSPTGNQETQYF. The DNA for the CDR3 is TGTGCCAGTAGTCCAACCGGGAACCAAGAGACCCAGTACTTC.

This sequence joins TRBV7-2 and TRBJ2-7; 8 nucleotides align to TRBD2. The CDR3 consists of 15 residues. The germline V gene has CDR1 SGHTA and CDR2 FQGNSA. With V trimmed by 4 bases and J by 0 bases, 5 bases remained unmatched. The CDR3 DNA is TGTGCCAGCAGCTGGGACGGGGGGGCCTCCTACGAGCAGTACTTC. Translated: CASSWDGGASYEQYF.

The gene calls are TRBV28 and TRBJ2-7; the match to TRBD1 covers 10 bases. This CDR3 has 15 amino acids. Germline values: CDR1 MDHEN, CDR2 SYDVKM. V lost 2 bases, J lost 7 bases, and 8 bases stayed unmatched. CDR3 residues: CASSLNRQGAREQYF. CDR3 coding DNA: TGTGCCAGCAGTTTAAACAGACAGGGGGCAAGGGAGCAGTACTTC.